A single sample gave rise to the 28 T cell receptor beta chains below, sequenced in a study of Ad26.COV2.S vaccination and SARS-CoV-2 variants. The data were produced by immunoSEQ multiplex PCR, yet TCRdb's version contains in-frame clones alone and is incomplete. Of about 350,000 clones detected, approximately 84% appear once; the ten largest clones hold 3.3%. Treatment given: roughly 18 received Ad26.COV2.S at low or high dose, single or two shots; roughly 5 received placebo; per-sample allocation not given. Specimens were obtained on day 63 following the first vaccine or placebo injection. The material was peripheral blood, obtained in a trial of Ad26.COV2.S vaccine versus placebo. The receptors shown here come from a person aged 18-60 years who received the Ad26.COV2.S COVID-19 vaccine or a placebo.

V gene TRBV5-4 combines with J gene TRBJ1-3, with TRBD1 matching 7 bases. Germline values: CDR1 SGHNT, CDR2 YYREEE (reference sequence). The J segment lost 3 bases and the V segment lost 3 bases, leaving 0 bases of the junction unmatched. The CDR3 runs 13 residues. The CDR3 spells CASSYRGGNTIYF. Here the CDR3 DNA reads TGTGCCAGCAGCTACAGGGGTGGAAACACCATATATTTT.

The chain employs TRBV14 and TRBJ2-7; 10 bases line up with TRBD2. There are 14 residues in the CDR3. Trimming removed 5 bases from V and 2 bases from J; junction bases left unmatched: 3. CDR1 SGHDN and CDR2 FVKESK come from the germline V gene. The chain's CDR3 is CASSAGLAPYEQYF. DNA for the CDR3: TGTGCCAGCAGCGCGGGACTAGCGCCCTACGAGCAGTACTTC.

CDR3 protein: CASSLVGGYEQYF. In DNA form, the CDR3 reads TGTGCCAGCAGCTTAGTTGGGGGATACGAGCAGTACTTC. J is TRBJ2-7 and V is TRBV7-9; perhaps D is TRBD1 or TRBD2 (5 bases each). From germline, CDR1 is SEHNR and CDR2 FQNEAQ (reference sequence). This CDR3 is built from 13 residues. V lost 1 base, J lost 4 bases, and 8 bases lay in between. Full variable domain (rest looked up from reference TRBV7-9 and TRBJ2-7): DTGVSQNPRHKITKRGQNVTFRCDPISEHNRLYWYRQTLGQGPEFLTYFQNEAQLEKSRLLSDRFSAERPKGSFSTLEIQRTEQGDSAMYLCASSLVGGYEQYFGPGTRLTVT.

The rearrangement joins TRBV6-5 to TRBJ2-5; 10 bases align to TRBD2. The germline V gene has CDR1 MNHEY and CDR2 SVGAGI. The junction had 3 bases not matched to a gene; V was cut back by 6 bases and J by 5 bases. There are 13 residues in the CDR3. The CDR3 nucleotides read TGTGCCAGCAGGTCTAGCGGGAGTGAGACCCAGTACTTC. This translates into CASRSSGSETQYF.

The chain uses TRBV5-4 and TRBJ1-1; 8 bases align to TRBD1. CDR1 and CDR2 (germline): SGHNT, YYREEE (reference sequence). V trimming: 5 bases; J trimming: 11 bases; junction bases outside the gene matches: 11. The CDR3 loop spans 13 amino acids. CDR3 region: CASRQTGTGLAFF. The CDR3 DNA follows: TGTGCCAGCAGACAGACCGGGACAGGATTGGCTTTCTTT.

The chain carries TRBV11-2 and TRBJ2-3; 9 nucleotides align to TRBD1. Germline CDR1 reads SGHAT; CDR2 reads FQNNGV. The CDR3 consists of 16 residues. After removal of 3 bases from V and 4 bases from J, the junction contained 8 bases not matched to a gene. The CDR3, as DNA: TGTGCCAGCAGCTTGACTCCGGGACAGGGTGCAGATACGCAGTATTTT. This encodes CASSLTPGQGADTQYF.

This clone was counted a few times. The chain joins TRBV3-1 (or the pseudogene TRBV3-2) to TRBJ1-2; D not certain. CDR1 LGHDT and CDR2 YNNKEL come from the germline V gene (reference sequence). CDR3 length equals 16 residues. V was pared by 4 bases and J by 4 bases, with 19 bases between. DNA of the CDR3: TGTGCCAGCAGCCGGTGGGAGGGAGATGTTGGCTATGGCTACACCTTC. Its translation is CASSRWEGDVGYGYTF.

This clone was detected once. V is TRBV12-3 or TRBV12-4 and J is TRBJ1-2; 8 bases fit TRBD1. The CDR3 contains 12 residues. The V segment lost 5 bases and the J segment 7 bases; nucleotides outside the gene matches: 3. As DNA, the CDR3 is TGTGCCAGCAGTCCTGGACAGGGTGGCTACACCTTC. Translation: CASSPGQGGYTF.

The DNA for the CDR3 is TGTGCCAGCAGCGTGGGGGGGAACTCCTACAATGAGCAGTTCTTC. Residues: CASSVGGNSYNEQFF. The gene calls are TRBV9 and TRBJ2-1; 7 bases fit TRBD2. CDR3 length: 15 amino acids. J lost 0 bases, V lost 2 bases, and 2 bases had no gene match. The germline CDR1 and CDR2 sequences are SGDLS and YYNGEE. Full variable domain (missing parts from reference TRBV9 and TRBJ2-1): DSGVTQTPKHLITATGQRVTLRCSPRSGDLSVYWYQQSLDQGLQFLIQYYNGEERAKGNILERFSAQQFPDLHSELNLSSLELGDSALYFCASSVGGNSYNEQFFGPGTRLTVL.

This clone was found a few times. The chain links TRBV4-3 to TRBJ2-7, with a tentative D call TRBD1 (5 bases). The germline V gene has CDR1 LGHNA and CDR2 YSLEER. V was clipped by 0 bases and J by 9 bases, with 12 bases between them. The CDR3 totals 13 residues. DNA for the CDR3: TGCGCCAGCAGCCAAGATCCCCAGGGTGTGCAGTACTTC. Amino acids: CASSQDPQGVQYF.

The V call is TRBV7-2, the J call TRBJ2-1; a weak D match, TRBD1 (6 bases). The germline V gene encodes CDR1 SGHTA and CDR2 FQGNSA. V was clipped by 1 base and J by 9 bases, with 13 bases between them. The CDR3 has 14 amino acids. The CDR3 nucleotides read TGTGCCAGCAGCTTAGTGTCTGGGGGCGGTGAGCAGTTCTTC. Protein product: CASSLVSGGGEQFF. The full variable domain, its missing parts supplied by reference TRBV7-2 and TRBJ2-1, is GAGVSQSPSNKVTEKGKDVELRCDPISGHTALYWYRQSLGQGLEFLIYFQGNSAPDKSGLPSDRFSAERTGGSVSTLTIQRTQQEDSAVYLCASSLVSGGGEQFFGPGTRLTVL.

The table lists this clone with a few counts. CDR3 loop: CASSRAGTGKTEAFF. CDR3 nucleotides: TGTGCCAGCAGCAGAGCCGGGACAGGGAAAACTGAAGCTTTCTTT. The chain links TRBV7-9 to TRBJ1-1; 9 bases are shared with TRBD1. Trimming removed 5 bases from V and 5 bases from J; junction bases left unmatched: 9. CDR3 size: 15 residues. The V gene's germline CDR1 is SEHNR and CDR2 FQNEAQ (reference sequence).

V and J are TRBV5-1 and TRBJ2-1, with TRBD2 matching over 10 bases. With V trimmed by 0 bases and J by 9 bases, 6 bases remained unmatched. CDR3 size: 15 residues. The V gene's germline CDR1 is SGHRS and CDR2 YFSETQ. The CDR3 is CASSLVSGREGEQFF. The CDR3 DNA follows: TGCGCCAGCAGCTTGGTGAGCGGGAGGGAGGGTGAGCAGTTCTTC. The full variable domain, in which reference TRBV5-1 and TRBJ2-1 provide the parts outside the CDR3, is KAGVTQTPRYLIKTRGQQVTLSCSPISGHRSVSWYQQTPGQGLQFLFEYFSETQRNKGNFPGRFSGRQFSNSRSEMNVSTLELGDSALYLCASSLVSGREGEQFFGPGTRLTVL.

This rearrangement joins TRBV18 to TRBJ2-5, with unresolved D. The ends were cut back, 2 bases at V and 7 bases at J, with 20 bases in the middle. In germline, CDR1 is KGHSH, CDR2 LQKENI. The CDR3 is made up of 16 amino acids. CDR3 loop: CASSPKIQSLWGTQYF. CDR3 nucleotides: TGTGCCAGCTCACCAAAGATACAGTCCTTATGGGGGACCCAGTACTTC.

This chain links TRBV4-2 with TRBJ2-5, with D unresolved. The CDR3 is 14 amino acids. With 1 base removed from V and 5 bases from J, the gap between germline ends came to 11 bases. The germline V gene encodes CDR1 LGHNA and CDR2 YNFKEQ. This CDR3 is CASSQGVTRETQYF. The CDR3 DNA follows: TGTGCCAGCAGCCAAGGGGTAACGCGGGAGACCCAGTACTTC.

The sample holds one count of this clone. The chain carries TRBV5-5 and TRBJ1-3; perhaps TRBD1 as D (5 bases). The ends were cut back, 6 bases at V and 0 bases at J, with 22 bases in the middle. Germline V lookup: CDR1 SGHKS, CDR2 YYEKEE (reference sequence). The CDR3 consists of 18 residues. The CDR3 region has the DNA TGTGCCAGCACCTACTCGTGGGGACCGCCAAGCTCTGGAAACACCATATATTTT. Protein: CASTYSWGPPSSGNTIYF. Complete variable domain (other parts from reference TRBV5-5 and TRBJ1-3): DAGVTQSPTHLIKTRGQQVTLRCSPISGHKSVSWYQQVLGQGPQFIFQYYEKEERGRGNFPDRFSARQFPNYSSELNVNALLLGDSALYLCASTYSWGPPSSGNTIYFGEGSWLTVV.

This chain uses TRBV10-1 with TRBJ2-3; TRBD2 matches 10 bases. Losses at the gene ends were 1 base for V and 3 bases for J; bases not matched to a gene: 10. The CDR3 length is 18 residues. Germline values: CDR1 WNHNN, CDR2 SYGVQD (reference sequence). CDR3 loop: CASSEFAVAGGGTDTQYF. CDR3 sequence (DNA): TGCGCCAGCAGTGAGTTCGCGGTAGCGGGAGGCGGAACAGATACGCAGTATTTT.

This clone was seen ten or more times. The chain links TRBV5-4 to TRBJ1-3, with 7 bases that match TRBD1. The CDR3 runs 15 residues. Germline loops: CDR1 SGHNT, CDR2 YYREEE (reference sequence). The V segment lost 2 bases and the J segment 4 bases; nucleotides outside the gene matches: 6. The CDR3 DNA reads as TGTGCCAGCAGCTTCACAGGGGCGTCGGGAAACACCATATATTTT. Amino acids: CASSFTGASGNTIYF.

The J gene is TRBJ2-7, the V gene TRBV11-2; D uncertain. CDR3 length: 14 residues. CDR1 and CDR2 from the germline V gene are SGHAT and FQNNGV. V lost 1 base and J 6 bases, leaving 13 bases between the germline ends. CDR3 in amino acids: CASSLGHPFTEQYF. CDR3 nucleotides: TGTGCCAGCAGCTTAGGACATCCCTTTACCGAGCAGTACTTC.

The rearrangement links TRBV6-4 to TRBJ2-3; D is possibly TRBD1 (7 bases). Trimming shortened V by 9 bases and J by 4 bases, and 23 bases separated the two germline ends. CDR1 and CDR2 (germline): MRHNA, SNTAGT. The CDR3 is made up of 16 amino acids. The CDR3 DNA sequence: TGTGCCAGACGAGACCACGACAGGGAGGTCGCAGATACGCAGTATTTT. The encoded protein is CARRDHDREVADTQYF.

The chain uses TRBV27 and TRBJ2-1; 11 nucleotides match TRBD2. Germline V gives CDR1 MNHEY, CDR2 SMNVEV (reference sequence). With V trimmed by 4 bases and J by 4 bases, 9 bases remained unmatched. The CDR3 consists of 17 residues. This CDR3 is CASSSLAGGHGYNEQFF. CDR3 nucleotide sequence: TGTGCCAGCAGTTCGCTAGCGGGGGGCCACGGGTACAATGAGCAGTTCTTC.

V usage is TRBV15 and J usage is TRBJ2-3, with 12 positions matching TRBD2. CDR3 length equals 15 residues. The J segment lost 9 bases and the V segment lost 5 bases, leaving 9 bases of the junction unmatched. Germline CDR1 is LNHNV and CDR2 is YYDKDF (reference sequence). CDR3 sequence (DNA): TGTGCCACCAGCCCAGGGACTAGCGGGCCCCGGACGCAGTATTTT. This sequence encodes CATSPGTSGPRTQYF.

The genes are TRBV5-4 and TRBJ2-5; D may be TRBD1 (5 bases). Per the germline V gene, CDR1 is SGHNT and CDR2 is YYREEE (reference sequence). Trimming took 3 bases from V and 1 from J, leaving 7 bases between them. CDR3 length: 13 residues. The CDR3 sequence is CASSSTVQETQYF. The CDR3 DNA is TGTGCCAGCAGCTCGACAGTCCAAGAGACCCAGTACTTC.

V and J are TRBV28 and TRBJ1-3, with a tentative D call TRBD1 (5 bases). CDR1 is MDHEN and CDR2 is SYDVKM in the germline V gene. Trimming left V 2 bases short and J 6 bases short, with 14 bases between. This CDR3 comprises 15 residues. In DNA, the CDR3 is TGTGCCAGCAGTTTAAAAGGTCAGGGTGTAAACACCATATATTTT. It encodes CASSLKGQGVNTIYF.

The chain uses TRBV10-3 and TRBJ2-2, with 10 bases fitting TRBD2. CDR1 is ENHRY, CDR2 SYGVKD, per germline. CDR3 length: 17 residues. J lost 3 bases, V lost 5 bases, and 9 bases had no gene match. CDR3 in DNA: TGTGCCATCAGTAAATGGACTAGCGGAGGAGACACCGGGGAGCTGTTTTTT. The encoded protein is CAISKWTSGGDTGELFF.

The J gene is TRBJ1-5, the V gene TRBV3-1 (or the pseudogene TRBV3-2); TRBD1 aligns across 10 bases. V lost 3 bases to trimming and J lost 6 bases; unmatched junction nucleotides: 14. This CDR3 has 18 residues. The germline CDR1 and CDR2 sequences are LGHDT and YNNKEL (reference sequence). CDR3 region: CASSHGPGQGFSFQPQHF. In DNA, the CDR3 is TGTGCCAGCAGCCATGGCCCGGGACAGGGGTTTTCTTTTCAGCCCCAGCATTTT.

The CDR3 here is CASSLMAGGPGDTQYF. Here the CDR3 DNA reads TGTGCCAGCAGCTTGATGGCGGGGGGGCCCGGGGATACGCAGTATTTT. V and J are TRBV5-6 and TRBJ2-3; 9 bases agree with TRBD2. Germline V gene lookup returns CDR1 SGHDT and CDR2 YYEEEE. V was clipped by 1 base and J by 6 bases; unmatched bases: 9. The CDR3 totals 16 residues.

This clone has just one count. This sequence joins TRBV7-2 and TRBJ1-1; tentatively, D is TRBD1 (5 bases). This CDR3 has 15 residues. V was clipped by 3 bases and J by 1 base, with 12 bases between them. Germline CDR1 is SGHTA and CDR2 is FQGNSA. As DNA, the CDR3 is TGTGCCAGCAGCTTTGGAGGGGTACCGAACACTGAAGCTTTCTTT. Amino acid sequence: CASSFGGVPNTEAFF.